These 22 T cell receptor beta chains came from one sample sequenced in a study of cytomegalovirus exposure and HLA in healthy donors. A multiplex PCR was run with 60 Vbeta primers and 13 Jbeta primers. Assay: immunoSEQ multiplex PCR; the TCRdb copy retains only in-frame clones and omits some. The repertoire has around 130,000 clones, roughly three quarters of them found once; the top ten carry 3.1%. Sequencing input: PBMCs. The receptors were gathered from a man aged 25-40 years in good health and CMV-seronegative.

The chain links TRBV2 to TRBJ2-7, with D possibly TRBD1 on 5 matching bases. The CDR3 totals 13 residues. Germline V gene data show CDR1 as SNHLY and CDR2 as FYNNEI. The ends were cut back, 8 bases at V and 7 bases at J, with 18 bases in the middle. The CDR3 sequence: CASVKAGLGEQYF. The CDR3 DNA is TGTGCCAGCGTGAAGGCAGGGTTGGGTGAGCAGTACTTC.

V gene TRBV19 combines with J gene TRBJ2-2; possible D gene TRBD1, 6 bases. The CDR3 sequence is 14 residues long. Looked up from germline, CDR1 is LNHDA and CDR2 is SQIVND (reference sequence). V lost 10 bases to trimming and J lost 4 bases, with 16 bases between them. The CDR3 region is CATYDRLGTGELFF. The DNA for the CDR3 is TGTGCCACCTACGACAGGTTGGGCACCGGGGAGCTGTTTTTT. Combining the CDR3 with reference TRBV19 and TRBJ2-2 gives the whole variable domain DGGITQSPKYLFRKEGQNVTLSCEQNLNHDAMYWYRQDPGQGLRLIYYSQIVNDFQKGDIAEGYSVSREKKESFPLTVTSAQKNPTAFYLCATYDRLGTGELFFGEGSRLTVL.

The chain combines TRBV7-8 with TRBJ1-2, with 7 bases that match TRBD1. Trimming cost V 5 bases and J 5 bases; bases outside gene matches: 8. This CDR3 is built from 14 residues. CDR1 and CDR2 (germline): SGHVS, FQNEAQ. CDR3 coding DNA: TGTGCCAGCAGCCCACAGGGGTGGCCTTATGGCTACACCTTC. It yields the protein CASSPQGWPYGYTF.

The chain joins TRBV12-5 to TRBJ1-5, with 10 bases fitting TRBD1. The CDR3 is 15 residues long. Germline values: CDR1 LGHNT, CDR2 FRNRAP. CDR3 nucleotide sequence: TGTGCCGCCGCCTGGACAGGGGGAGCTGATCAGCCCCAGCATTTT. Amino acids: CAAAWTGGADQPQHF. The full variable domain, rest sourced from reference TRBV12-5 and TRBJ1-5, is DARVTQTPRHKVTEMGQEVTMRCQPILGHNTVFWYRQTMMQGLELLAYFRNRAPLDDSGMPKDRFSAEMPDATLATLKIQPSEPRDSAVYFCAAAWTGGADQPQHFGDGTRLSIL.

This chain joins TRBV2 and TRBJ2-7, with D possibly being TRBD1 (6 bases). Germline V CDR1 and CDR2: SNHLY, FYNNEI. This CDR3 region has 13 residues. Trimming left V 3 bases short and J 5 bases short, with 11 bases between. In DNA form, the CDR3 reads TGTGCCAGCAGTGAGGGCAGGGGCCACGAGCAGTACTTC. Its translation is CASSEGRGHEQYF.

V usage is TRBV5-1 and J usage is TRBJ2-4; 9 bases are a match to TRBD1. CDR1 is SGHRS and CDR2 is YFSETQ in the germline V gene. The CDR3 spans 15 residues. V gave up 1 base and J gave up 3 bases; unmatched junction bases: 2. CDR3 nucleotide sequence: TGCGCCAGCAGCTTGACAGGGGGCGACAAAAACATTCAGTACTTC. Translation: CASSLTGGDKNIQYF. The full variable domain, with the rest looked up from reference TRBV5-1 and TRBJ2-4, is KAGVTQTPRYLIKTRGQQVTLSCSPISGHRSVSWYQQTPGQGLQFLFEYFSETQRNKGNFPGRFSGRQFSNSRSEMNVSTLELGDSALYLCASSLTGGDKNIQYFGAGTRLSVL.

V is TRBV2 and J is TRBJ2-1; 11 bases fit TRBD2. V was pared by 7 bases and J by 6 bases, with 8 bases of the junction left unmatched. The CDR3 has 15 amino acids. Germline values: CDR1 SNHLY, CDR2 FYNNEI. The CDR3 nucleotides are TGTGCCAGCATCCCGGGACTAGCGGTCGCCAATGAGCAGTTCTTC. Translating it yields CASIPGLAVANEQFF.

With regard to this clone: At one of its ends the junction is not consistent with the germline gene, which may arise from a read error. The V gene is TRBV7-2, the J gene TRBJ2-7, with 8 bases fitting TRBD2. Looked up from germline, CDR1 is SGHTA and CDR2 is FQGNSA. The CDR3 is made up of 11 amino acids. CDR3 residues: CASSLGGGHRF. The DNA for the CDR3 is TGTGCCAGCAGCTTGGGCGGGGGGCACCGCTTC.

This chain joins TRBV6-5 and TRBJ2-7, with 8 bases identical to TRBD2. CDR3 size: 16 residues. Trimming took 2 bases from V and 2 from J; bases not matched to a gene: 8. Germline values: CDR1 MNHEY, CDR2 SVGAGI. CDR3 DNA: TGTGCCAGCAGTTACGCGTCCGGGACTAGTCCCTACGAGCAGTACTTC. Amino acids: CASSYASGTSPYEQYF.

This clone was recorded only once. V gene TRBV30 combines with J gene TRBJ2-2; 8 bases agree with TRBD2. The CDR3 has 14 residues. The germline V gene encodes CDR1 GTSNPN and CDR2 SVGIG (reference sequence). J gave up 7 bases and V 1 base, and 5 bases lay outside the gene matches. CDR3 residues: CAWSGGLAGGELFF. Written as DNA, the CDR3 is TGTGCCTGGAGTGGAGGACTAGCAGGCGGGGAGCTGTTTTTT.

This rearrangement joins TRBV19 to TRBJ1-2, with unresolved D. CDR3 length: 13 residues. The V end lost 3 bases, the J end lost 2 bases, and 7 bases lay between the germline ends. Per germline, CDR1 LNHDA and CDR2 SQIVND (reference sequence). Here the CDR3 DNA reads TGTGCCAGTAGTATTGGGGAGAACTATGGCTACACCTTC. Residues: CASSIGENYGYTF.

The genes are TRBV7-7 and TRBJ2-3; TRBD2 agrees at 9 bases. The CDR3 totals 13 residues. Germline V gene lookup returns CDR1 SSHAT and CDR2 FNYEAQ (reference sequence). The CDR3 nucleotides read TGTGCTAGCGCAGCGGGAGGAGCGGATACGCAGTATTTT. Protein product: CASAAGGADTQYF.

The V and J genes are TRBV20-1 and TRBJ2-3; D possibly corresponds to TRBD2 (5 bases). The germline V and J ends were trimmed by 6 bases and 1 base, with 5 bases remaining between them. The CDR3 is 11 residues long. Germline-derived CDR1 and CDR2 are DFQATT and SNEGSKA (reference sequence). The CDR3 nucleotides read TGCAGTGCGGAGGGCACAGATACGCAGTATTTT. Residues: CSAEGTDTQYF.

On this clone: The same CDR3 is also encoded by other DNA sequences in this sample. This chain connects TRBV4-1 to TRBJ1-1; TRBD1 might be the D (6 bases). CDR3 length: 13 residues. The V end was cut by 0 bases, the J end by 13 bases, with 15 bases between. The germline V gene encodes CDR1 MGHRA and CDR2 YSYEKL. The CDR3 spells CASSQEPSGQFFF. The CDR3 region has the DNA TGCGCCAGCAGCCAAGAGCCCTCCGGACAGTTTTTCTTT.

V and J are TRBV4-3 and TRBJ2-1; the match to TRBD2 covers 8 bases. This CDR3 spans 16 amino acids. The J segment lost 7 bases and the V segment lost 0 bases, leaving 8 bases of the junction unmatched. Germline loops: CDR1 LGHNA, CDR2 YSLEER. This chain's CDR3 is CASSQEASGSTNEQFF. The CDR3 nucleotides are TGCGCCAGCAGCCAAGAGGCCAGCGGGAGTACAAATGAGCAGTTCTTC.

This clone has a single count. The chain combines TRBV6-5 with TRBJ1-1; 7 nucleotides match TRBD1. V lost 5 bases, J lost 1 base, and 4 bases stayed unmatched. The CDR3 totals 14 residues. Germline CDR1 MNHEY, CDR2 SVGAGI. The chain's CDR3 is CASSETGTNTEAFF. The CDR3 DNA sequence: TGTGCCAGCAGTGAGACAGGGACGAACACTGAAGCTTTCTTT.

This clone has more than one count but fewer than ten. The chain combines TRBV5-1 with TRBJ1-1, with TRBD1 identical over 8 bases. V trimming: 3 bases; J trimming: 5 bases; junction bases outside the gene matches: 9. The CDR3 totals 15 residues. Germline V gives CDR1 SGHRS, CDR2 YFSETQ. The CDR3 DNA follows: TGCGCCAGCAGCTGGGCACCGGACAGGGCGACTGAAGCTTTCTTT. Translating gives CASSWAPDRATEAFF.

The chain couples TRBV7-3 to TRBJ2-6, with D possibly matching TRBD1 (5 bases). V lost 4 bases, J lost 3 bases, and 10 bases lay in between. Germline V CDR1 and CDR2: SGHTA, FQGTGA. This CDR3 has 15 residues. The CDR3 DNA sequence: TGTGCCAGCAGCTCACAGGCTTATGGGGCCAACGTCCTGACTTTC. Its protein is CASSSQAYGANVLTF.

This clone came up a few times. This chain uses TRBV5-5 with TRBJ1-2; D possibly corresponds to TRBD1 (6 bases). CDR1 is SGHKS and CDR2 is YYEKEE in the germline V gene (reference sequence). The CDR3 runs to 13 residues. Trimming removed 4 bases at V and 8 bases at J, with 15 bases between. The CDR3 here is CASSLQGRQGYTF. Written as DNA, the CDR3 is TGTGCCAGCAGCCTACAGGGACGGCAGGGCTACACCTTC.

The chain uses TRBV4-1 and TRBJ2-1, with 7 bases aligning to TRBD2. The CDR3 is made up of 17 amino acids. After removal of 8 bases from V and 3 bases from J, the junction contained 16 bases not matched to a gene. CDR1 and CDR2 (germline): MGHRA, YSYEKL. CDR3 amino acids: CASGRGRAAGYYNEQFF. Written as DNA, the CDR3 is TGCGCCAGCGGTCGAGGGAGGGCCGCAGGCTACTACAATGAGCAGTTCTTC.

The rearrangement uses TRBV10-3 and TRBJ2-5, with 13 bases that match TRBD2. The end of the DNA aligns better with TRBJ2-7, so the J call may be wrong. The CDR3 extends over 15 amino acids. CDR1 ENHRY and CDR2 SYGVKD come from the germline V gene. CDR3 sequence reads: CAISTGTSGAYEQYF. In DNA form, the CDR3 reads TGTGCCATCAGTACCGGGACTAGCGGGGCCTACGAGCAGTACTTC.

CDR3 bases: TGTGCCAGCAGCCCGTGGGCGGGAAGGAGCACAGATACGCAGTATTTT. As protein: CASSPWAGRSTDTQYF. The V and J genes are TRBV7-6 and TRBJ2-3; maybe TRBD2 (6 bases). The germline V gene encodes CDR1 SGHVS and CDR2 FNYEAQ. Trimming cost V 5 bases and J 0 bases, with 15 bases left between them. The CDR3 has 16 amino acids.